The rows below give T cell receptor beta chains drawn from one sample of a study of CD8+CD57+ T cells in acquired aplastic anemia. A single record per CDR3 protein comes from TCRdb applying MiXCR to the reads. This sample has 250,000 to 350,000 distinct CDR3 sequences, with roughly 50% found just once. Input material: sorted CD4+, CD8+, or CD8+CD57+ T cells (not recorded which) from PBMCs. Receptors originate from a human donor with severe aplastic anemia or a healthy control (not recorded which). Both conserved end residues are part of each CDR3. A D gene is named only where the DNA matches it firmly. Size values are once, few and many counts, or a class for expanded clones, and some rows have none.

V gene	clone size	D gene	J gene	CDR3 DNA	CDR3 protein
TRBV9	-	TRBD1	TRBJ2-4	TGTGCCAGCAGCACGAACCGGGACAGGGGGGCCAAAAACATTCAGTACTTC	CASSTNRDRGAKNIQYF
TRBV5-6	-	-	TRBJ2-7	TGTGCCAGCAGCTTGAAGACTAGTCGGAATTTGGACAGCTACGAGCAGTACTTC	CASSLKTSRNLDSYEQYF
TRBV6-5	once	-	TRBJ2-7	TGTGCCAGCAGCAAGGACAGCTACTCCTACGAGCAGTACTTC	CASSKDSYSYEQYF
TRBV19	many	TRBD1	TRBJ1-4	TGTGCCAGTAGTCGGGACAGAATGATAGCTAATGAAAAACTGTTTTTT	CASSRDRMIANEKLFF
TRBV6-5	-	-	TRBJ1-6	TGTGCCAGCACCTTTTTTGGGGCAGGAGGTAATTCACCCCTCCACTTT	CASTFFGAGGNSPLHF
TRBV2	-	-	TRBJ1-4	TGTGCCAGCAGTGAAGAGGCAAGTCAACTGTTTTTT	CASSEEASQLFF
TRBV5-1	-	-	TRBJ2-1	TGCGCCAGCAGCTTGGGAGGGTATGAGCAGTTCTTC	CASSLGGYEQFF
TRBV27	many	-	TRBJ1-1	TGTGCCAGCCGGACGACCCAGGTGAACACTGAAGCTTTCTTT	CASRTTQVNTEAFF
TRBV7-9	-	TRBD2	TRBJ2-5	TGTGCCAGCAGCTGGCCTAGCCGGGAGGGAGGGGAGACCCAGTACTTC	CASSWPSREGGETQYF
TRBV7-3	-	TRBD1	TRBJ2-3	TGTGCCAGCAGCGAAGGATACAGGGGTGATACGCAGTATTTT	CASSEGYRGDTQYF
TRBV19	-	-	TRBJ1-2	TGTGCCAGTAGTATGCTATCTGACAACTATGGCTACACCTTC	CASSMLSDNYGYTF
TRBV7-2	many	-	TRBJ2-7	TGTGCCAGCCAGGGCGGCCAGGCTTCCTACGAGCAGTACTTC	CASQGGQASYEQYF
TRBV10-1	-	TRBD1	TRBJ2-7	TGCGCCAGCAGTGAGTTCGGGACAGGGTCCTACGAGCAGTACTTC	CASSEFGTGSYEQYF
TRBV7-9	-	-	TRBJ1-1	TGTGCCAGCACTACAACCCGGAACACTGAAGCTTTCTTT	CASTTTRNTEAFF
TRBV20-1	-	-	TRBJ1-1	TGCAGTGCTATCTTGGGGAACCGCGCTGAAGCTTTCTTT	CSAILGNRAEAFF
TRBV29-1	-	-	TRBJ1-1	TGCAGCGTTAGCAGGATCATGAACACTGAAGCTTTCTTT	CSVSRIMNTEAFF
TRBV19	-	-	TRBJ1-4	TGTGCCAGTAGTACCAGGGCAGCTAATGAAAAACTGTTTTTT	CASSTRAANEKLFF